These 27 T cell receptor beta chains share one sample of origin, sequenced in a study of Graves' ophthalmopathy and Graves' hyperthyroidism. Amplifying from RNA transcripts, the study obtained TCR beta CDR3 regions. First-round RT-PCR with HTBI primers preceded a second-round multiplex PCR. TCRdb processed the multiplex PCR reads anew with MiXCR; each CDR3 protein has one entry. The repertoire holds 500,000 to 700,000 distinct CDR3 sequences, 22% seen once, with around 6.5% in the top ten. The sample taken for sequencing was peripheral blood. All receptors come from a woman in her late teens or twenties with stable Graves' hyperthyroidism. Some clones in this sample may be carry-over from other donors' samples.

This chain connects TRBV28 to TRBJ1-3; D perhaps matches TRBD1 (5 bases). In germline, CDR1 is MDHEN, CDR2 SYDVKM. Trimming removed 2 bases at V and 2 bases at J, with 13 bases between. The CDR3 totals 16 residues. The DNA for the CDR3 is TGTGCCAGCAGTTTAAATGCCCCGGGGGCTGGAAACACCATATATTTT. As protein: CASSLNAPGAGNTIYF.

In its sample, this clonotype was seen many times. This CDR3 is CASSLGNRLSYEQYF. The CDR3, as DNA: TGTGCCAGCAGCTTAGGCAACAGACTCTCCTACGAGCAGTACTTC. J is TRBJ2-7 and V is TRBV7-6; unclear D gene. The CDR3 covers 15 residues. Trimming cost V 1 base and J 0 bases, with 10 bases left between them. From germline, CDR1 is SGHVS and CDR2 FNYEAQ.

This clonotype was detected a few times. V gene TRBV6-1 combines with J gene TRBJ2-2; D gene unclear. V lost 8 bases and J lost 3, with 10 bases in between. Germline CDR1 and CDR2: MNHNS and SASEGT. The CDR3 covers 13 residues. CDR3 loop: CASYRAYTGELFF. The CDR3 nucleotides are TGTGCCAGCTATCGCGCCTACACCGGGGAGCTGTTTTTT.

This clonotype was picked up many times. The V and J genes are TRBV11-2 and TRBJ1-2; D gene unclear. CDR1 is SGHAT, CDR2 FQNNGV, per germline. The CDR3 has 13 residues. V lost 4 bases, J lost 4 bases, and 10 bases lay in between. This chain's CDR3 is CASSSRTPYGYTF. The CDR3 bases are TGTGCCAGCAGCTCTCGTACCCCCTATGGCTACACCTTC.

This clonotype was seen a handful of times. The chain recombines TRBV5-1 with TRBJ1-5; 9 nucleotides align to TRBD1. This CDR3 is built from 14 residues. V was clipped by 2 bases and J by 5 bases; unmatched bases: 2. Germline lookup yields CDR1 SGHRS and CDR2 YFSETQ. DNA of the CDR3: TGCGCCAGCAGCTTAGGGACAGGGTATCAGCCCCAGCATTTT. The encoded protein is CASSLGTGYQPQHF.

This clonotype was picked up many times. The V gene is TRBV20-1, the J gene TRBJ1-6; the match to TRBD1 covers 7 bases. This CDR3 comprises 16 residues. The germline V gene encodes CDR1 DFQATT and CDR2 SNEGSKA (reference sequence). V lost 6 bases and J lost 6; bases outside the gene matches: 14. For the CDR3, the DNA is TGCAGTGCCAGAAATGGACAGGCCAAAAGTAATTCACCCCTCCACTTT. The encoded protein is CSARNGQAKSNSPLHF.

The chain is built from TRBV11-3 and TRBJ1-1; D gene ambiguous. Germline CDR1 reads SGHNT; CDR2 reads YENEEA. This CDR3 comprises 15 residues. The V gene lost 4 bases and the J gene lost 4 bases, with 16 bases spanning the gap. CDR3 DNA sequence: TGTGCCAGCAGCTCCCCGAAATTGTCGGGCACTGAAGCTTTCTTT. Its translation: CASSSPKLSGTEAFF.

This clonotype appeared many times. The V and J genes are TRBV20-1 and TRBJ2-7; TRBD1 agrees at 8 bases. After removal of 5 bases from V and 6 bases from J, the junction contained 12 bases not matched to a gene. Germline CDR1 is DFQATT and CDR2 is SNEGSKA (reference sequence). This CDR3 contains 14 residues. The CDR3 loop reads CSARTTGGLFEQYF. The CDR3 DNA follows: TGCAGTGCTCGAACCACAGGGGGATTGTTCGAGCAGTACTTC.

This clonotype came up many times. The chain has TRBV5-1 and TRBJ2-2, with 8 nucleotides matching TRBD1. CDR3 length equals 16 residues. Looked up from germline, CDR1 is SGHRS and CDR2 is YFSETQ. V lost 5 bases, J lost 1 base, and 7 bases stayed unmatched. The CDR3 DNA follows: TGCGCCAGCAGTCCGATCGGGACAGGGAACACCGGGGAGCTGTTTTTT. Its protein is CASSPIGTGNTGELFF. The whole variable domain, remainder taken from reference TRBV5-1 and TRBJ2-2, is KAGVTQTPRYLIKTRGQQVTLSCSPISGHRSVSWYQQTPGQGLQFLFEYFSETQRNKGNFPGRFSGRQFSNSRSEMNVSTLELGDSALYLCASSPIGTGNTGELFFGEGSRLTVL.

The V call is TRBV15, the J call TRBJ1-6, with D tentatively TRBD1 (5 bases). The CDR3 extends over 16 amino acids. Germline V gene sequence: CDR1 LNHNV, CDR2 YYDKDF (reference sequence). V was clipped by 0 bases and J by 7 bases, with 13 bases between them. The CDR3 nucleotides are TGTGCCACCAGCAGAGATATTGGGGACTCAAATTCACCCCTCCACTTT. Translation: CATSRDIGDSNSPLHF.

Worth noting for this clonotype: A clone one base away is much larger, so this may be a read error. Likely a read error: the CDR3 ends without its conserved phenylalanine or tryptophan. The rearrangement links TRBV4-2 to TRBJ2-7, with 9 bases identical to TRBD1. Germline loops: CDR1 LGHNA, CDR2 YNFKEQ. There are 15 residues in the CDR3. Trimming took 4 bases from V and 1 from J; bases not matched to a gene: 5. The DNA of the CDR3 is TGTGCCAGCAGCCCCGCGGACAGGGGATCCTACGAGCAGTACTAC. As protein: CASSPADRGSYEQYY.

This clonotype showed up many times. The V gene is TRBV6-1, the J gene TRBJ2-2; TRBD2 might be the D (5 bases). V was shortened by 6 bases and J by 4 bases, with 12 bases between the two germline ends. The germline CDR1 and CDR2 sequences are MNHNS and SASEGT. The CDR3 has 14 residues. CDR3 in amino acids: CASSEDWSTGELFF. The DNA for the CDR3 is TGTGCCAGCAGCGAGGACTGGAGCACCGGGGAGCTGTTTTTT.

This clonotype was detected many times. The chain carries TRBV12-3 or TRBV12-4 and TRBJ1-2; D call uncertain. With 6 bases removed from V and 0 bases from J, the gap between germline ends came to 14 bases. The CDR3 extends over 15 amino acids. Here the CDR3 DNA reads TGTGCCAGCAGACCTCGAACAGCCACTAACTATGGCTACACCTTC. Amino acids: CASRPRTATNYGYTF.

The gene calls are TRBV10-3 and TRBJ1-1, with D possibly TRBD1 on 6 matching bases. Germline V CDR1 and CDR2: ENHRY, SYGVKD. Trimming took off 5 bases at V and 5 bases at J, with 9 bases between the two ends. The CDR3 has 12 amino acids. DNA for the CDR3: TGTGCCATCAGTCGAGGGGGGACTGAAGCTTTCTTT. Translating it yields CAISRGGTEAFF.

This clonotype was counted at least ten times. This chain connects TRBV11-2 to TRBJ2-7; 11 nucleotides line up with TRBD2. The CDR3 is made up of 16 amino acids. Germline V lookup: CDR1 SGHAT, CDR2 FQNNGV. The junction had 5 bases not matched to a gene; V was cut back by 0 bases and J by 4 bases. CDR3 DNA: TGTGCCAGCAGCTTAGAGTTCGCTAGCGGGGGGTACGAGCAGTACTTC. Translation: CASSLEFASGGYEQYF.

Many counts were recorded for this clonotype. This rearrangement joins TRBV30 to TRBJ1-1; D is perhaps TRBD1 (6 bases). Germline V CDR1 and CDR2: GTSNPN, SVGIG (reference sequence). The CDR3 is 15 amino acids. The ends were cut back, 2 bases at V and 1 base at J, with 14 bases in the middle. CDR3 protein: CAWSKMDSQNTEAFF. The CDR3 DNA reads as TGTGCCTGGAGTAAGATGGACAGCCAGAACACTGAAGCTTTCTTT.

This clonotype has at least ten counts. The rearrangement uses TRBV20-1 and TRBJ2-2, with 8 bases matching TRBD1. V shed 0 bases and J 1 base; nucleotides not matched to a gene: 4. In germline, CDR1 is DFQATT, CDR2 SNEGSKA (reference sequence). This CDR3 has 16 residues. The CDR3 loop is CSARDGGQVNTGELFF. CDR3 DNA sequence: TGCAGTGCTAGAGATGGGGGACAGGTGAACACCGGGGAGCTGTTTTTT.

This clonotype has a single count. This sequence joins TRBV7-9 and TRBJ2-7, with no clear D. With 5 bases removed from V and 0 bases from J, the gap between germline ends came to 8 bases. The germline gives CDR1 SEHNR, CDR2 FQNEAQ (reference sequence). The CDR3 has 13 residues. As DNA, the CDR3 is TGTGCCAGCAGCGGGCCGTTCTCCTACGAGCAGTACTTC. Residues: CASSGPFSYEQYF.

In this sample, this clonotype turned up many times. The V and J genes are TRBV27 and TRBJ2-7, with 7 bases identical to TRBD2. Germline loops: CDR1 MNHEY, CDR2 SMNVEV (reference sequence). The CDR3 contains 16 residues. After removal of 0 bases from V and 4 bases from J, the junction contained 9 bases not matched to a gene. The CDR3 reads CASSLSEGGSYYEQYF. The DNA of the CDR3 is TGTGCCAGCAGTTTATCGGAGGGCGGGAGCTATTACGAGCAGTACTTC.

This clonotype has at least ten counts. The chain carries TRBV30 and TRBJ2-7; TRBD2 aligns across 15 bases. This CDR3 contains 17 residues. Germline V gives CDR1 GTSNPN, CDR2 SVGIG (reference sequence). The V segment lost 0 bases and the J segment 5 bases; nucleotides outside the gene matches: 8. CDR3 region: CAWSVPRTSGRAHEQYF. DNA for the CDR3: TGTGCCTGGAGTGTACCCCGGACTAGCGGGAGGGCCCACGAGCAGTACTTC.

This clonotype was observed many times. The chain links TRBV7-8 to TRBJ1-6, with D tentatively TRBD1 (6 bases). V lost 0 bases and J lost 4, with 16 bases in between. Germline CDR1 and CDR2: SGHVS and FQNEAQ. The CDR3 is 18 amino acids. CDR3 region: CASSLAGPGATYNSPLHF. In DNA form, the CDR3 reads TGTGCCAGCAGCTTAGCGGGACCGGGGGCTACATATAATTCACCCCTCCACTTT.

In its sample, this clonotype was seen many times. This sequence joins TRBV12-3 or TRBV12-4 and TRBJ2-5; D unresolved. This CDR3 region has 14 residues. V lost 0 bases, J lost 4 bases, and 9 bases lay in between. The CDR3 here is CASSLAGPGETQYF. The DNA for the CDR3 is TGTGCCAGCAGTTTAGCAGGTCCGGGAGAGACCCAGTACTTC.

This clonotype was found a few times. The genes are TRBV12-3 or TRBV12-4 and TRBJ2-7; 9 bases line up with TRBD1. The CDR3 has 15 residues. V shed 5 bases and J 1 base; nucleotides not matched to a gene: 6. The CDR3 spells CASSTRQGVSYEQYF. CDR3 nucleotides: TGTGCCAGCAGTACCCGACAGGGGGTGTCCTACGAGCAGTACTTC.

This clonotype was counted at least ten times. The CDR3: CASEVGSYEQYF. The CDR3 DNA sequence: TGTGCCAGCGAGGTAGGGTCCTACGAGCAGTACTTC. The rearrangement joins TRBV2 to TRBJ2-7; D gene uncertain. CDR1 SNHLY and CDR2 FYNNEI come from the germline V gene. The V end lost 8 bases, the J end lost 1 base, and 9 bases lay between the germline ends. CDR3 size: 12 residues.

This clonotype was seen many times. The chain uses TRBV12-3 or TRBV12-4 and TRBJ2-7; D possibly uses TRBD1 or TRBD2 (5 bases each). The CDR3 runs to 13 residues. V was shortened by 3 bases and J by 4 bases, with 10 bases between the two germline ends. As DNA, the CDR3 is TGTGCCAGCAGTTTCATGGGGGAATACGAGCAGTACTTC. It encodes CASSFMGEYEQYF.

This clonotype came up many times. The rearrangement links TRBV6-1 to TRBJ1-1; D is ambiguous. The CDR3 is made up of 13 amino acids. CDR1 MNHNS and CDR2 SASEGT come from the germline V gene. Trimming removed 6 bases from V and 1 base from J, with 9 bases in between. The CDR3 nucleotides are TGTGCCAGCAGAGAGGGTGCGAACACTGAAGCTTTCTTT. Its translation is CASREGANTEAFF.

This clonotype has a count of ten or more. The chain recombines TRBV6-5 with TRBJ1-2; a weak D match, TRBD1 (5 bases). The CDR3 length is 14 residues. Per the germline V gene, CDR1 is MNHEY and CDR2 is SVGAGI. The ends were cut back, 2 bases at V and 5 bases at J, with 12 bases in the middle. CDR3: CASSYGTDEYGYTF. The CDR3 coding sequence is TGTGCCAGCAGTTACGGGACTGATGAATATGGCTACACCTTC.